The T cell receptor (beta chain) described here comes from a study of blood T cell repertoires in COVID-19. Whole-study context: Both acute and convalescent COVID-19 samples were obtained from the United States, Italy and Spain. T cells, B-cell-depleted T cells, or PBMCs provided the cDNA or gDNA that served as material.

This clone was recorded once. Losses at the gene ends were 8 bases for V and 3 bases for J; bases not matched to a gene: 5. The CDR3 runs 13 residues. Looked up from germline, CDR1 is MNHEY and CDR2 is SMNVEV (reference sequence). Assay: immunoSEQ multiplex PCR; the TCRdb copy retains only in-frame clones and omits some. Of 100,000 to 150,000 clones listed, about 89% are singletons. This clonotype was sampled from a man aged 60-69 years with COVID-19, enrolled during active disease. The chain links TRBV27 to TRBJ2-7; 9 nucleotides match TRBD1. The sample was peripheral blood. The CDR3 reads CASGGQGNYEQYF. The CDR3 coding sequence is TGTGCCAGCGGGGGACAGGGAAACTACGAGCAGTACTTC.